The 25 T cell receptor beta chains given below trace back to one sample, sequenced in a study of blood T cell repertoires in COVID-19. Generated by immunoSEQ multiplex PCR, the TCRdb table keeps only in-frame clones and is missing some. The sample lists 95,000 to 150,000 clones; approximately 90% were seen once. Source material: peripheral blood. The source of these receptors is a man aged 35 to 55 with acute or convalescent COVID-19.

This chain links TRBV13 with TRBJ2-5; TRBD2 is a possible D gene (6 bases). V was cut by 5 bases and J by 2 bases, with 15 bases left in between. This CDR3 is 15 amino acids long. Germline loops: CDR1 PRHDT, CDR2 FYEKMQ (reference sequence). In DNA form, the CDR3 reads TGTGCCAGCAGCCTTGCGGGGTATCAGCAAGAGACCCAGTACTTC. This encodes CASSLAGYQQETQYF.

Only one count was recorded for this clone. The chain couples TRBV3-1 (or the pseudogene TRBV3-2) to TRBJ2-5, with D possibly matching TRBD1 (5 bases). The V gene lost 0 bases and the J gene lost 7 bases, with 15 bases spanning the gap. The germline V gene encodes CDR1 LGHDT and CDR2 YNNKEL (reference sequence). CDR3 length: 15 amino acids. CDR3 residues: CASSQDAGITGTQYF. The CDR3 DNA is TGTGCCAGCAGCCAAGATGCAGGGATCACCGGGACCCAGTACTTC.

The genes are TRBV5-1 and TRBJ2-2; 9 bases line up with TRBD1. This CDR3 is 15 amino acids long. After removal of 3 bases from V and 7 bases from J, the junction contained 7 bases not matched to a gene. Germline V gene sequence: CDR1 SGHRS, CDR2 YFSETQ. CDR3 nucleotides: TGCGCCAGCAGCTATTCACAGGGGGCTGTCGGGGAGCTGTTTTTT. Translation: CASSYSQGAVGELFF. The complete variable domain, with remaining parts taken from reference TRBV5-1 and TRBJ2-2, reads KAGVTQTPRYLIKTRGQQVTLSCSPISGHRSVSWYQQTPGQGLQFLFEYFSETQRNKGNFPGRFSGRQFSNSRSEMNVSTLELGDSALYLCASSYSQGAVGELFFGEGSRLTVL.

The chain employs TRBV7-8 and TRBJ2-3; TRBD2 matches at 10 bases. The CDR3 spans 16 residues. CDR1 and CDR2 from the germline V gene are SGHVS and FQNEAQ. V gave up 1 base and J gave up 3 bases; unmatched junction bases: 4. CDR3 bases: TGTGCCAGCAGCTTAGGGAGCGGGGGGGCGACAGATACGCAGTATTTT. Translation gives CASSLGSGGATDTQYF.

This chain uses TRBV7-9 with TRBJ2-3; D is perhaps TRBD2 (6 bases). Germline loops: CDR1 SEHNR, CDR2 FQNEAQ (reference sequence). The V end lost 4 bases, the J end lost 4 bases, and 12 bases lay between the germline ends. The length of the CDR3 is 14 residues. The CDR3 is CASSSTGVPDTQYF. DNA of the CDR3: TGTGCCAGCAGCTCGACGGGGGTGCCAGATACGCAGTATTTT. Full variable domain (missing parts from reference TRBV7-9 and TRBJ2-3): DTGVSQNPRHKITKRGQNVTFRCDPISEHNRLYWYRQTLGQGPEFLTYFQNEAQLEKSRLLSDRFSAERPKGSFSTLEIQRTEQGDSAMYLCASSSTGVPDTQYFGPGTRLTVL.

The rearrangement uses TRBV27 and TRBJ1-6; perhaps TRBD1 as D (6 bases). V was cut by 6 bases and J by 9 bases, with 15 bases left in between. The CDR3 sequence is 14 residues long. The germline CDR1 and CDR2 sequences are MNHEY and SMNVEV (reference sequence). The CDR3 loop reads CASRTGFVGSPLHF. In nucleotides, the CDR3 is TGTGCCAGCAGAACAGGGTTTGTAGGTTCACCCCTCCACTTT.

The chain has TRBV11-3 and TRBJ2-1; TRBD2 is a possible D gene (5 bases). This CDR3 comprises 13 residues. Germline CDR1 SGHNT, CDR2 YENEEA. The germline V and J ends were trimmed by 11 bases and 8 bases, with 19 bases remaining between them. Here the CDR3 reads CASSLASNDEQFF. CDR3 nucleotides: TGTGCCTCCTCCTTGGCTAGCAACGATGAGCAGTTCTTC.

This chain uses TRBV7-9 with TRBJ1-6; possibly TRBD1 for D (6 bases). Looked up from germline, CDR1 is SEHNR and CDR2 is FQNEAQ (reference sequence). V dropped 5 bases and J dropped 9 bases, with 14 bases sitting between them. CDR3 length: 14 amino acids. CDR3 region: CASSHGQRASPLHF. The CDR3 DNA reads TGTGCCAGCAGCCATGGACAGAGAGCTTCACCCCTCCACTTT.

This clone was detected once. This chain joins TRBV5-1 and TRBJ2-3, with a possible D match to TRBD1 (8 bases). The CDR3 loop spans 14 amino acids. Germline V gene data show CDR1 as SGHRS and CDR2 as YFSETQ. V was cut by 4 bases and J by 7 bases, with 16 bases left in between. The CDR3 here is CASSAGQGGNTQYF. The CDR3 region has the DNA TGCGCCAGCAGCGCCGGACAGGGAGGGAATACGCAGTATTTT.

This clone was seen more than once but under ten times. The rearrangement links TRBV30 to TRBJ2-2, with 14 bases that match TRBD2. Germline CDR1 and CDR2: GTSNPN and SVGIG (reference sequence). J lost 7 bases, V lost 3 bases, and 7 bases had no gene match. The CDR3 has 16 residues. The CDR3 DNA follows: TGTGCCTGGAGGAGGACTAGCGGGAGGATGGGCGGGGAGCTGTTTTTT. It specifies CAWRRTSGRMGGELFF. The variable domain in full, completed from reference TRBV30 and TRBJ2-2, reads SQTIHQWPATLVQPVGSPLSLECTVEGTSNPNLYWYRQAAGRGLQLLFYSVGIGQISSEVPQNLSASRPQDRQFILSSKKLLLSDSGFYLCAWRRTSGRMGGELFFGEGSRLTVL.

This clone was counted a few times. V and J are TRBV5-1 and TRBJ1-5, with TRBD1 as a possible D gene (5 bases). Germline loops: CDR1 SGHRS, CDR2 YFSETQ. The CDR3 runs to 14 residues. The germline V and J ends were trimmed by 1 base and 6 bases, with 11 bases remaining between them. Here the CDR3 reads CASSLSQGSQPQHF. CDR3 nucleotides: TGCGCCAGCAGCTTGAGCCAGGGCAGTCAGCCCCAGCATTTT.

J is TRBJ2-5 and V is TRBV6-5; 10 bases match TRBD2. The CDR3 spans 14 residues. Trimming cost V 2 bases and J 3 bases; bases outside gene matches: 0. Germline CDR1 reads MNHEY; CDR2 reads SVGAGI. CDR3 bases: TGTGCCAGCAGTTACGGACTAGCGGAAGAGACCCAGTACTTC. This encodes CASSYGLAEETQYF.

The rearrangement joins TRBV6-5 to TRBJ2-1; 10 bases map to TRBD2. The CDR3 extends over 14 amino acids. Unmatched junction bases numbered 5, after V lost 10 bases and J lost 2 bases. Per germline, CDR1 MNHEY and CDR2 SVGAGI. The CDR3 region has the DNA TGTGCCACCGCGCTAGCGGGAGCCTACAATGAGCAGTTCTTC. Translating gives CATALAGAYNEQFF.

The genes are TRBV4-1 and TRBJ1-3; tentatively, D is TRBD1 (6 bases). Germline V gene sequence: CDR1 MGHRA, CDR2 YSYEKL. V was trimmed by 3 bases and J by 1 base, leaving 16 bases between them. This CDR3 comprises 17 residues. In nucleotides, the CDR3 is TGCGCCAGCAGCCAGTTCGGGGGGGGGCCGTCTGGAAACACCATATATTTT. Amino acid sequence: CASSQFGGGPSGNTIYF.

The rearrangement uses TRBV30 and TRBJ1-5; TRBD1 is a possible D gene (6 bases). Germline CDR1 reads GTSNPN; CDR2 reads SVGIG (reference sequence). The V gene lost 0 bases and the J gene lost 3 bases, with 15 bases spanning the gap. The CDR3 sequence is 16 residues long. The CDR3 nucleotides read TGTGCCTGGAGTGTACGGGGACACCCTTACAATCAGCCCCAGCATTTT. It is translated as CAWSVRGHPYNQPQHF.

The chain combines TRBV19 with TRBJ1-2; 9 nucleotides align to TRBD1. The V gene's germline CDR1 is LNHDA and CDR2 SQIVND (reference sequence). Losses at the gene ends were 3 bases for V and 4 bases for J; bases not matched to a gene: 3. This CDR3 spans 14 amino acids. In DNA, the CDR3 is TGTGCCAGTAGTATCGACAGGGGGAGCTATGGCTACACCTTC. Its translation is CASSIDRGSYGYTF.

CDR3 sequence (DNA): TGTGCCAGCAGCCCTGGGACAGGGGGCTGGCTGACCCAGTACTTC. Encoded protein: CASSPGTGGWLTQYF. This chain connects TRBV14 to TRBJ2-5, with 12 bases fitting TRBD1. V was pared by 4 bases and J by 7 bases, with 7 bases of the junction left unmatched. This CDR3 is built from 15 residues. CDR1 and CDR2 from the germline V gene are SGHDN and FVKESK.

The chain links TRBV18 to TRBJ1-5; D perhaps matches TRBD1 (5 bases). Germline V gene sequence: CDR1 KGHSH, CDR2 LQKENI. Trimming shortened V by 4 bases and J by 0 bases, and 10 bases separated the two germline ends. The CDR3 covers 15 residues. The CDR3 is CASSLGGFSNQPQHF. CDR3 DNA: TGTGCCAGCTCACTCGGGGGGTTTAGCAATCAGCCCCAGCATTTT.

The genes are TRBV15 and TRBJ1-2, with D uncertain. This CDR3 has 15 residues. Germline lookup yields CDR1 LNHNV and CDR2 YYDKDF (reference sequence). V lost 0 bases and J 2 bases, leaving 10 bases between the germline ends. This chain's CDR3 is CATSRDRGPNYGYTF. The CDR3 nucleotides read TGTGCCACCAGCAGAGATCGAGGGCCGAACTATGGCTACACCTTC.

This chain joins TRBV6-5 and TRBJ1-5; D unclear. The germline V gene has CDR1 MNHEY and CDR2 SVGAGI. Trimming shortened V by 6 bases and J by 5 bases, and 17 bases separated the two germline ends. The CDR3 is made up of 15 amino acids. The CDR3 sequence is CASRGVRLEDQPQHF. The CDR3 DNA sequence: TGTGCCAGCAGGGGAGTTAGACTTGAAGATCAGCCCCAGCATTTT.

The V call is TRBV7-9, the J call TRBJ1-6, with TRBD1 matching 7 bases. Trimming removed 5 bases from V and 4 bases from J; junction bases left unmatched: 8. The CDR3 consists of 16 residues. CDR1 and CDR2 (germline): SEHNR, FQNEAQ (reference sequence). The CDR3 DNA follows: TGTGCCAGCAGCCGCGCCACAGGGGTGTATAATTCACCCCTCCACTTT. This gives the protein CASSRATGVYNSPLHF.

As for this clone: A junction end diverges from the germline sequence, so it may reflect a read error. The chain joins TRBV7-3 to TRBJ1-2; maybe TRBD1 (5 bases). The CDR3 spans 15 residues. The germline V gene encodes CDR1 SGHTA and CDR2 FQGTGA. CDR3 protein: CASSITGEANYGYTF. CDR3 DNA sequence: TGTGCCAGCAGCATAACAGGAGAAGCTAACTATGGCTACACCTTC.

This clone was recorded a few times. The CDR3 loop reads CASSQGTGPSNQPQHF. In DNA form, the CDR3 reads TGCGCCAGCAGCCAAGGGACAGGACCTAGCAATCAGCCCCAGCATTTT. The chain recombines TRBV4-1 with TRBJ1-5, with 7 bases that match TRBD1. Germline values: CDR1 MGHRA, CDR2 YSYEKL. CDR3 length: 16 residues. V was clipped by 1 base and J by 0 bases; unmatched bases: 3.

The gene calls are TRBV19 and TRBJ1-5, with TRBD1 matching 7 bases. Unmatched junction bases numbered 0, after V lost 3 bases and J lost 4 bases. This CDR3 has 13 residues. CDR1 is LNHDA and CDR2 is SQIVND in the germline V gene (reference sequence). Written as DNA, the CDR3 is TGTGCCAGTAGTATGGACAGGAATCAGCCCCAGCATTTT. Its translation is CASSMDRNQPQHF.

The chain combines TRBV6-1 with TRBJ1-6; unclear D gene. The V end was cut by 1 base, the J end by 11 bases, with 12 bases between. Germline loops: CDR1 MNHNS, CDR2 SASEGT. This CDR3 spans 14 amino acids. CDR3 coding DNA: TGTGCCAGCAGTGAAGTGGCAGTCCGGGCACCCCTCCACTTT. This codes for CASSEVAVRAPLHF.